The source of this T cell receptor (beta chain) is a study of blood T cells in healthy people across ages. This clonotype was detected ten times or more. The germline CDR1 and CDR2 sequences are SEHNR and FQNEAQ (reference sequence). V lost 6 bases and J lost 9; bases outside the gene matches: 12. The CDR3 is 15 residues long. Using a J-beta primer mix together with a sample-barcoded 5' primer, a second PCR was run for about 6 to 11 cycles. Any given sample supplied a minimum of 2.5 million CDR3-containing paired-end reads. TCRdb reprocessed the 5' RACE reads via MiXCR and lists one record per CDR3 protein. This table holds some 900,000 distinct CDR3 sequences, more than 25% found once.

The gene calls are TRBV7-9 and TRBJ2-1, with 9 bases matching TRBD2. Sequencing input: blood. This sequence originates from a woman of 80 years or more in good health. CDR3 DNA: TGTGCCAGCAGTACGGGACTAGCCTCCGGGAGTGAGCAGTTCTTC. Protein product: CASSTGLASGSEQFF.